The T cell receptor (beta chain) described here comes from a study of CD8 T cells in Susac syndrome. CDR1 SGHVS and CDR2 FQNEAQ come from the germline V gene. CDR3 length equals 16 residues. Trimming took 6 bases from V and 5 from J; bases not matched to a gene: 13. Roughly 0.5 to 1 ug RNA was reverse transcribed with random hexamers. The method of amplification for TCR beta CDR3 was immunoSEQ multiplex PCR, covering 54 Vbeta and 13 Jbeta. TCRdb re-analysed the immunoSEQ multiplex PCR reads in MiXCR, keeping a single row per CDR3 protein. The sample has under 550,000 distinct CDR3 sequences; around 85% are singletons.

The chain joins TRBV7-8 to TRBJ2-5; 9 nucleotides agree with TRBD2. The specimen was CD8+ T cells from PBMCs. This TCR came from a human donor with multiple sclerosis. CDR3 nucleotide sequence: TGTGCCAGCAGATCCGGGCGCGGGGGGGCCCGGGAGACCCAGTACTTC. Amino acid sequence: CASRSGRGGARETQYF.